The 19 T cell receptor beta chains below were found in one sample sequenced in a study of blood T cell repertoires in COVID-19. The assay was immunoSEQ multiplex PCR, and TCRdb's table has in-frame clones only and misses some. The repertoire consists of 200,000 to 300,000 clones, with approximately 84% occurring once and the leading ten covering 4%. Sequences were obtained from peripheral blood. The receptors stem from a man aged 50-59 years with acute or convalescent COVID-19.

The chain employs TRBV27 and TRBJ1-1, with TRBD1 matching over 8 bases. From germline, CDR1 is MNHEY and CDR2 SMNVEV (reference sequence). This CDR3 region has 13 residues. With V trimmed by 2 bases and J by 10 bases, 6 bases remained unmatched. The CDR3 nucleotides are TGTGCCAGCAGTTTAACGACAGGGGCTCTAGCTTTCTTT. This translates into CASSLTTGALAFF.

The chain combines TRBV9 with TRBJ2-1, with 8 bases lining up with TRBD2. J lost 8 bases, V lost 0 bases, and 7 bases had no gene match. From germline, CDR1 is SGDLS and CDR2 YYNGEE. This CDR3 is 15 amino acids long. The CDR3 nucleotides read TGTGCCAGCAGCGTAGTAGGTAGCGGGACCCATGAGCAGTTCTTC. Translated: CASSVVGSGTHEQFF.

The rearrangement links TRBV12-3 or TRBV12-4 to TRBJ2-3, with 11 bases that match TRBD2. The CDR3 contains 13 residues. The V gene end was trimmed by 6 bases and the J gene end by 10 bases; junction bases not matched to a gene: 6. The CDR3 region has the DNA TGTGCCAGCAGCCTCCTAGCGGGGGGTGCGCAGTATTTT. Its translation: CASSLLAGGAQYF.

V gene TRBV7-2 combines with J gene TRBJ1-5; TRBD1 is a possible D gene (6 bases). The germline V gene encodes CDR1 SGHTA and CDR2 FQGNSA. The length of the CDR3 is 13 residues. V lost 1 base to trimming and J lost 5 bases, with 6 bases between them. CDR3 nucleotides: TGTGCCAGCAGCTTAGACAGGGATCAGCCCCAGCATTTT. It specifies CASSLDRDQPQHF.

The rearrangement links TRBV9 to TRBJ2-7; D perhaps matches TRBD1 (6 bases). CDR1 SGDLS and CDR2 YYNGEE come from the germline V gene. The CDR3 spans 13 residues. The V gene lost 1 base and the J gene lost 6 bases, with 11 bases spanning the gap. The CDR3 spells CASSVSTGLEQYF. The CDR3 DNA sequence: TGTGCCAGCAGCGTATCTACAGGGCTCGAGCAGTACTTC.

This clone was seen just once. J is TRBJ1-6 and V is TRBV18; no reliable D call. This CDR3 comprises 18 residues. Trimming shortened V by 3 bases and J by 0 bases, and 15 bases separated the two germline ends. Looked up from germline, CDR1 is KGHSH and CDR2 is LQKENI. This CDR3 reads CASSPLSNTRSYNSPLHF. DNA for the CDR3: TGTGCCAGCTCACCCTTATCCAACACCCGCTCCTATAATTCACCCCTCCACTTT.

This clone was seen a single time. The chain uses TRBV19 and TRBJ2-7; D may be TRBD1 (6 bases). Germline V gives CDR1 LNHDA, CDR2 SQIVND (reference sequence). Trimming cost V 0 bases and J 4 bases, with 10 bases left between them. This CDR3 is 14 amino acids long. CDR3 region: CASSIEGRGYEQYF. In DNA form, the CDR3 reads TGTGCCAGTAGTATAGAGGGCAGGGGATACGAGCAGTACTTC. The complete variable domain, with remaining parts taken from reference TRBV19 and TRBJ2-7, reads DGGITQSPKYLFRKEGQNVTLSCEQNLNHDAMYWYRQDPGQGLRLIYYSQIVNDFQKGDIAEGYSVSREKKESFPLTVTSAQKNPTAFYLCASSIEGRGYEQYFGPGTRLTVT.

This clone occurred once. This chain uses TRBV4-1 with TRBJ2-7; no definite D call. Germline CDR1 MGHRA, CDR2 YSYEKL. The CDR3 covers 14 residues. V shed 1 base and J shed 0 bases, with 7 bases lying between them. The CDR3 DNA sequence: TGCGCCAGCAGCCAAGGTCGGTACTCCTACGAGCAGTACTTC. Its translation is CASSQGRYSYEQYF.

This sequence joins TRBV9 and TRBJ2-3, with D possibly being TRBD1 (6 bases). The V end lost 0 bases, the J end lost 6 bases, and 14 bases lay between the germline ends. This CDR3 has 15 residues. Germline V lookup: CDR1 SGDLS, CDR2 YYNGEE. The DNA of the CDR3 is TGTGCCAGCAGCGTAGAACCAGGGGCACAGGATACGCAGTATTTT. The encoded protein is CASSVEPGAQDTQYF.

The rearrangement uses TRBV19 and TRBJ1-5; D might be TRBD1 (5 bases). The CDR3 loop spans 15 amino acids. Germline CDR1 reads LNHDA; CDR2 reads SQIVND (reference sequence). Trimming removed 2 bases from V and 3 bases from J, with 11 bases in between. CDR3 residues: CASSILGVLNQPQHF. The CDR3 DNA follows: TGTGCCAGTAGTATATTAGGGGTCCTCAATCAGCCCCAGCATTTT. The variable domain in full, with the rest retrieved from reference TRBV19 and TRBJ1-5, is DGGITQSPKYLFRKEGQNVTLSCEQNLNHDAMYWYRQDPGQGLRLIYYSQIVNDFQKGDIAEGYSVSREKKESFPLTVTSAQKNPTAFYLCASSILGVLNQPQHFGDGTRLSIL.

The V call is TRBV30, the J call TRBJ1-1; no reliable D call. Germline V lookup: CDR1 GTSNPN, CDR2 SVGIG (reference sequence). There are 15 residues in the CDR3. V lost 0 bases, J lost 1 base, and 12 bases lay in between. The CDR3 DNA is TGTGCCTGGAGTGTGTTTGGGAGGGAGAACACTGAAGCTTTCTTT. This sequence encodes CAWSVFGRENTEAFF.

The chain couples TRBV5-8 to TRBJ1-6; D is uncertain. CDR3 length: 18 residues. V gave up 1 base and J gave up 0 bases, with 14 bases separating them. CDR1 is SGHTS, CDR2 YDEGEE, per germline. CDR3 nucleotide sequence: TGTGCCAGCAGCTTGCCGAGGGCACATAGCTCCTATAATTCACCCCTCCACTTT. It encodes CASSLPRAHSSYNSPLHF.

This clone was picked up a small number of times. The chain recombines TRBV3-1 (or the pseudogene TRBV3-2) with TRBJ2-3; tentative D call: TRBD1 (6 bases). In germline, CDR1 is LGHDT, CDR2 YNNKEL (reference sequence). This CDR3 contains 17 residues. Trimming left V 0 bases short and J 3 bases short, with 16 bases between. The CDR3 is CASSQDLSAGETDTQYF. Written as DNA, the CDR3 is TGTGCCAGCAGCCAAGATCTTTCCGCAGGGGAGACAGATACGCAGTATTTT.

A remark on this clone: The sample holds other DNA sequences that translate to the same CDR3. This sequence joins TRBV12-3 or TRBV12-4 and TRBJ2-3; D unresolved. The CDR3 sequence is 12 residues long. V was cut by 4 bases and J by 4 bases, with 6 bases left in between. The CDR3: CASSSSADTQYF. CDR3 in DNA: TGTGCCAGCAGTTCCAGCGCAGATACGCAGTATTTT.

The rearrangement uses TRBV6-1 and TRBJ2-1; TRBD2 aligns across 7 bases. The CDR3 sequence is 16 residues long. Germline V gene data show CDR1 as MNHNS and CDR2 as SASEGT. The trim removed 2 bases at V and 1 base at J, leaving 5 bases unmatched. Written as DNA, the CDR3 is TGTGCCAGCAGTGAATTTAACGGGAGGTCCTACAATGAGCAGTTCTTC. Translated: CASSEFNGRSYNEQFF.

The rearrangement links TRBV30 to TRBJ1-3, with D possibly matching TRBD1 (6 bases). The V and J ends lost 0 bases and 1 base respectively, with 7 bases between them. The CDR3 runs to 14 residues. Per germline, CDR1 GTSNPN and CDR2 SVGIG (reference sequence). The CDR3 DNA reads as TGTGCCTGGAGTGTAGGGGGATCTGGAAACACCATATATTTT. This sequence encodes CAWSVGGSGNTIYF.

The genes are TRBV12-3 or TRBV12-4 and TRBJ1-2; tentative D call: TRBD1 (5 bases). The CDR3 runs 13 residues. V shed 7 bases and J shed 8 bases, with 17 bases lying between them. The CDR3 loop is CASNPPGHKGYTF. The CDR3 bases are TGTGCCAGCAACCCGCCCGGACATAAAGGCTACACCTTC.

This clone has more than one count but fewer than ten. This chain uses TRBV28 with TRBJ1-2; D is unresolved. The germline gives CDR1 MDHEN, CDR2 SYDVKM. This CDR3 contains 15 residues. The V gene lost 2 bases and the J gene lost 0 bases, with 10 bases spanning the gap. Here the CDR3 reads CASSLRPNTNYGYTF. Here the CDR3 DNA reads TGTGCCAGCAGTTTACGCCCGAACACTAACTATGGCTACACCTTC.

The chain joins TRBV19 to TRBJ1-5; 8 nucleotides line up with TRBD1. Germline assignment: CDR1 LNHDA and CDR2 SQIVND (reference sequence). The CDR3 covers 15 residues. V shed 1 base, J shed 6 bases, and the junction held 5 bases outside the gene matches. CDR3 protein: CASSIGQGAVQPQHF. The CDR3 nucleotides read TGTGCCAGTAGTATAGGGCAGGGGGCGGTTCAGCCCCAGCATTTT.